What follows describes a single TCR beta chain. Antigen specificity is unknown. Germline V lookup: CDR1 SGHTA, CDR2 FQGNSA. The ends were cut back, 4 bases at V and 2 bases at J, with 11 bases in the middle. This CDR3 has 14 amino acids. This specimen belongs to a study of shared clonotypes between healthy human individuals. On the study more broadly: Researchers drew samples from a couple of women and a few men aged 18 to 49. The study's findings and limits: Though the depth was large, rarefaction showed that sorted-subset sequencing was incomplete. Clonotype sharing levels among donors were expected to vary with sequencing depth. Relative to memory subsets, naive subsets generally showed larger estimated richness.

Assay: immunoSEQ multiplex PCR; the TCRdb copy retains only in-frame clones and omits some. This table has approximately 1.4 million clones, 98% appearing once. The sequencing input was naive CD4+ T cells sorted from blood. Subset: CD45RA+ positively selected. The source is a man aged 25 to 40 in good health. The rearrangement links TRBV7-2 to TRBJ2-5, with a possible D match to TRBD1 (5 bases). The CDR3 nucleotides are TGTGCCAGCAGCTCCATCAAGGGGCAAGAGACCCAGTACTTC. Its translation: CASSSIKGQETQYF.